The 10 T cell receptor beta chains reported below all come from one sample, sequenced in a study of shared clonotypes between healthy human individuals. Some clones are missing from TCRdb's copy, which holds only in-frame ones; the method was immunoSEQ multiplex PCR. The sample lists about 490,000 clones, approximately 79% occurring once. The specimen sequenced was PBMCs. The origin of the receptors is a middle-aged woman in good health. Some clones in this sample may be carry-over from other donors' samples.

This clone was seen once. CDR3 sequence (DNA): TGTGCCAGCAGCAGCGTAGCCGTGAATGAGCAGTTCTTC. This sequence encodes CASSSVAVNEQFF. This sequence joins TRBV7-9 and TRBJ2-1; D is ambiguous. The germline V gene has CDR1 SEHNR and CDR2 FQNEAQ (reference sequence). Trimming stripped 5 bases from V and 7 bases from J, with 12 bases between. The CDR3 consists of 13 residues.

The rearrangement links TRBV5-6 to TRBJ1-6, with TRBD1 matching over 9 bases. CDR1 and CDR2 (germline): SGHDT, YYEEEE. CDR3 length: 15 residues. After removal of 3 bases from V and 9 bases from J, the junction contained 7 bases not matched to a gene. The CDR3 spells CASSSGQGWISPLHF. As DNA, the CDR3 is TGTGCCAGCAGCTCGGGACAGGGTTGGATTTCACCCCTCCACTTT.

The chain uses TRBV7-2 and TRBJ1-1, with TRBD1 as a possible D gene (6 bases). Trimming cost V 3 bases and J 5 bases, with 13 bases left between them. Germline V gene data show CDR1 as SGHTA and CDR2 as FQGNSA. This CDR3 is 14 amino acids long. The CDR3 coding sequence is TGTGCCAGCAGCTTTCAAGGGAGGGGGACTGAAGCTTTCTTT. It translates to CASSFQGRGTEAFF. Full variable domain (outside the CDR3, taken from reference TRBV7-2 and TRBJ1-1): GAGVSQSPSNKVTEKGKDVELRCDPISGHTALYWYRQSLGQGLEFLIYFQGNSAPDKSGLPSDRFSAERTGGSVSTLTIQRTQQEDSAVYLCASSFQGRGTEAFFGQGTRLTVV.

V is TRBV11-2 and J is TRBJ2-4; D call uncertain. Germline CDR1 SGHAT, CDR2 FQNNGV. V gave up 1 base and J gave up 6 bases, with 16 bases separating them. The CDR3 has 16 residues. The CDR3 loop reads CASSLGSNRILNIQYF. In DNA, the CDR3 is TGTGCCAGCAGCTTAGGTTCCAACAGAATTCTAAACATTCAGTACTTC.

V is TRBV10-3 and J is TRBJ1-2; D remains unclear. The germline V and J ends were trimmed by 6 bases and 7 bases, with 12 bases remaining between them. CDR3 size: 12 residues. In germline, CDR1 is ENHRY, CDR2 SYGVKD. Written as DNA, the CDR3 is TGTGCCATCAGCACCCCTGGGTCTGGCTACACCTTC. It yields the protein CAISTPGSGYTF.

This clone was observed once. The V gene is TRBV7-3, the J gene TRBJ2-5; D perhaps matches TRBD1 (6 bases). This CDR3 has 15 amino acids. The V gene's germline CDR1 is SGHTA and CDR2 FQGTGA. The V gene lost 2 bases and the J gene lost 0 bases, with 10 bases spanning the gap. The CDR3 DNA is TGTGCCAGCAGCTTACTCGGACAGTACCAAGAGACCCAGTACTTC. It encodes CASSLLGQYQETQYF.

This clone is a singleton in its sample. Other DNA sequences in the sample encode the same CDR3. The CDR3 DNA is TGTGCCTGGAGTGAGGGGCAGGGAGATACGCAGTATTTT. Translation: CAWSEGQGDTQYF. The J gene is TRBJ2-3, the V gene TRBV30; D possibly corresponds to TRBD1 (5 bases). V lost 1 base to trimming and J lost 5 bases, with 10 bases between them. Germline CDR1 and CDR2: GTSNPN and SVGIG (reference sequence). The CDR3 length is 13 residues.

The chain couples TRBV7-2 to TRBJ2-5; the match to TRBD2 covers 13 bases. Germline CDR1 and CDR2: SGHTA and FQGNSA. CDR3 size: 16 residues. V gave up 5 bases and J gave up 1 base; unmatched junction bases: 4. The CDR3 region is CASSPRTSGSQETQYF. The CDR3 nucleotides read TGTGCCAGCAGCCCCCGGACTAGCGGGAGCCAAGAGACCCAGTACTTC.

The CDR3 sequence is CAWSGDPTNEKLFF. The CDR3 bases are TGTGCCTGGTCGGGCGACCCAACTAATGAAAAACTGTTTTTT. The rearrangement joins TRBV30 to TRBJ1-4; D uncertain. From germline, CDR1 is GTSNPN and CDR2 SVGIG (reference sequence). Trimming pared 5 bases from V and 0 bases from J, leaving 10 bases between. The CDR3 has 14 residues. The variable domain in full, completed from reference TRBV30 and TRBJ1-4, reads SQTIHQWPATLVQPVGSPLSLECTVEGTSNPNLYWYRQAAGRGLQLLFYSVGIGQISSEVPQNLSASRPQDRQFILSSKKLLLSDSGFYLCAWSGDPTNEKLFFGSGTQLSVL.

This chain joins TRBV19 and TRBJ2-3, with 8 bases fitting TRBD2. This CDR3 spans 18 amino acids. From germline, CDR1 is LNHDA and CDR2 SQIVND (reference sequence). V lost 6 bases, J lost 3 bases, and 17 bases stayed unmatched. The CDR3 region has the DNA TGTGCCAGTAGCGCCTCCCTCCGGGCGGGAGGCGAGACAGATACGCAGTATTTT. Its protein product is CASSASLRAGGETDTQYF. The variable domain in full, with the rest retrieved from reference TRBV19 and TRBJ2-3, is DGGITQSPKYLFRKEGQNVTLSCEQNLNHDAMYWYRQDPGQGLRLIYYSQIVNDFQKGDIAEGYSVSREKKESFPLTVTSAQKNPTAFYLCASSASLRAGGETDTQYFGPGTRLTVL.